Listed below are T cell receptor beta chains from one sample, sequenced in a study of T cell changes during pregnancy in multiple sclerosis. Assay: immunoSEQ multiplex PCR; the TCRdb copy retains only in-frame clones and omits some. The table includes some 40,000 clones, about 90% detected once. The specimen was CD4+ T cells from peripheral blood mononuclear cells, collected in the third trimester of pregnancy. The source of these receptors is a female donor with multiple sclerosis, enrolled in a pregnancy study. CDR3s include the opening cysteine and the closing phenylalanine or tryptophan. D genes are given only for firm matches. Rows give clone size only sometimes, using once, few, many, or a class for an expanded clone.

TRBJ1-4 | NA | TRBV6-5 | NA | 14 | TGTGCCAGCAGTAGCGGGGAAGTTAATGAAAAACTGTTTTTT | CASSSGEVNEKLFF
TRBJ1-1 | NA | TRBV28 | TRBD1 | 14 | TGTGCCAGCAGTTCGGGACAGGGGGGGACTGAAGCTTTCTTT | CASSSGQGGTEAFF
TRBJ2-3 | NA | TRBV6-4 | NA | 13 | TGTGCCAGCAGTGAGGGCTGGGCAGATACGCAGTATTTT | CASSEGWADTQYF
TRBJ2-5 | NA | TRBV29-1 | NA | 14 | TGCAGCGTTGAATCTCCCGCAGGGGTGGAGACCCAGTACTTC | CSVESPAGVETQYF
TRBJ1-2 | NA | TRBV6-1 | TRBD1 | 15 | TGTGCCAGCAGTGTGTCAGGGACAGGCCCGTATGGCTACACCTTC | CASSVSGTGPYGYTF
TRBJ2-5 | NA | TRBV18 | TRBD1 | 18 | TGTGCCAGCTCACAACGGGGCCCACCGGGACAGGCACCGGAGACCCAGTACTTC | CASSQRGPPGQAPETQYF
TRBJ2-2 | NA | TRBV7-8 | NA | 15 | TGTGCCAGCAGCTTGGGGGGAGCGGGCACCGGGGAGCTGTTTTTT | CASSLGGAGTGELFF
TRBJ1-4 | NA | TRBV18 | NA | 15 | TGTGCCAGCTCACCAATTAGGGGAACTAATGAAAAACTGTTTTTT | CASSPIRGTNEKLFF
TRBJ2-4 | once | TRBV6-1 | TRBD1 | 19 | TGTGCCAGCAGTGAGGGGACAGGGGGCGCAGCCAAAGCCAAAAACATTCAGTACTTC | CASSEGTGGAAKAKNIQYF
TRBJ2-5 | NA | TRBV4-1 | TRBD2 | 19 | TGCGCCAGCAGCCGGGGACTAGCGGGAGGGATCGGTACCCAAGAGACCCAGTACTTC | CASSRGLAGGIGTQETQYF
TRBJ2-3 | NA | TRBV6-6 | NA | 13 | TGTGCCAGCAGCCGAGTGGGGAGGGATACGCAGTATTTT | CASSRVGRDTQYF
TRBJ2-3 | once | TRBV4-1 | NA | 15 | TGCGCCAGCAGCCAAGGCGGAGGGCGAGCAGATACGCAGTATTTT | CASSQGGGRADTQYF
TRBJ1-4 | NA | TRBV4-1 | NA | 17 | TGCGCCAGCAGCCCTCGCGGCAGGGAGGCAACTAATGAAAAACTGTTTTTT | CASSPRGREATNEKLFF
TRBJ2-7 | NA | TRBV28 | NA | 15 | TGTGCCAGCAGCCCACATTTACCGAACTACTACGAGCAGTACTTC | CASSPHLPNYYEQYF
TRBJ2-7 | NA | TRBV4-2 | NA | 15 | TGTGCCAGCAGCCAACAAAGCGGGCTAACCTACGAGCAGTACTTC | CASSQQSGLTYEQYF
TRBJ1-5 | NA | TRBV19 | TRBD1 | 16 | TGTGCCAGTAAGGTCAAGGGACAGGGGGCTTGGCAGCCCCAGCATTTT | CASKVKGQGAWQPQHF
TRBJ1-3 | NA | TRBV6-6 | NA | 15 | TGTGCCAGCAGTCCCACAGCAATCTCTGGAAACACCATATATTTT | CASSPTAISGNTIYF
TRBJ1-1 | once | TRBV19 | TRBD1 | 14 | TGTGCCAGTAGATACGGGACAGTGAACACTGAAGCTTTCTTT | CASRYGTVNTEAFF
TRBJ2-1 | NA | TRBV27 | NA | 13 | TGTGCCAGCAGGGGGGACATATACAATGAGCAGTTCTTC | CASRGDIYNEQFF
TRBJ2-1 | once | TRBV21-1 | NA | 16 | TGTGCCAGCACTACTGGCCGGCTAGCGGCAAACAATGAGCAGTTCTTC | CASTTGRLAANNEQFF
TRBJ1-3 | NA | TRBV11-2 | NA | 14 | TGTGCCAGCAGCAAGACAGTTTATGGAAACACCATATATTTT | CASSKTVYGNTIYF
TRBJ2-7 | once | TRBV9 | TRBD2 | 19 | TGTGCCAGCAGCGCGGGGGGACTTTCCTCTTTCAAGGGCTCCTACGAGCAGTACTTC | CASSAGGLSSFKGSYEQYF
TRBJ2-1 | NA | TRBV19 | TRBD2 | 17 | TGTGCCAGTAGTATTAAAGGGACTAGTTCGATATACAATGAGCAGTTCTTC | CASSIKGTSSIYNEQFF
TRBJ2-2 | NA | TRBV4-2 | TRBD2 | 18 | TGTGCCAGCAGCCCCCCGGGAGGAGCGGGAGGGTACATCGGGGAGCTGTTTTTT | CASSPPGGAGGYIGELFF
TRBJ1-1 | few | TRBV7-9 | NA | 13 | TGTGCCAGCAGCTTTGCGGAGAACACTGAAGCTTTCTTT | CASSFAENTEAFF
TRBJ2-6 | NA | TRBV7-8 | TRBD1 | 18 | TGTGCCAGCAGCTTTACCGGGACAGGGGGATCTGGGGCCAACGTCCTGACTTTC | CASSFTGTGGSGANVLTF
TRBJ2-7 | NA | TRBV6-5 | NA | 15 | TGTGCCAGCAGTTACTCGAGACTAGGGTCCTACGAGCAGTACTTC | CASSYSRLGSYEQYF
TRBJ1-5 | NA | TRBV10-1 | TRBD1 | 13 | TGCGCCAGCAGTGAAGGCAGGGGGCAGCCCCAGCATTTT | CASSEGRGQPQHF
TRBJ2-3 | NA | TRBV18 | TRBD2 | 15 | TGTGCCAGCTCACCACAGCGGGACGGCTCAGATACGCAGTATTTT | CASSPQRDGSDTQYF
TRBJ2-7 | NA | TRBV6-6 | NA | 13 | TGTGCCAGCAGTTACGGTCAGTCCTACGAGCAGTACTTC | CASSYGQSYEQYF
TRBJ1-5 | NA | TRBV4-3 | NA | 13 | TGCGCCAGCAGCCAGGCTACGGGACAGCCCCAGCATTTT | CASSQATGQPQHF
TRBJ2-2 | NA | TRBV4-1 | TRBD1 | 15 | TGCGCCAGCAGCCGAGGGGGCTTTGGCACCGGGGAGCTGTTTTTT | CASSRGGFGTGELFF
TRBJ2-7 | NA | TRBV7-2 | NA | 11 | TGTGCCAGCAGCTCTCCCTCCGAGCAGTACTTC | CASSSPSEQYF
TRBJ2-5 | NA | TRBV4-1 | TRBD1 | 14 | TGCGCCAGCAGCCAGGGACAGGGCCATGAGACCCAGTACTTC | CASSQGQGHETQYF
TRBJ1-1 | NA | TRBV2 | NA | 15 | TGTGCCAGCAGTCAAATGGGGGGGGAGAGCACTGAAGCTTTCTTT | CASSQMGGESTEAFF
TRBJ1-1 | NA | TRBV19 | NA | 15 | TGTGCCAGTAGTATCAGCGGGGTCCAAAACACTGAAGCTTTCTTT | CASSISGVQNTEAFF
TRBJ2-2 | once | TRBV11-3 | NA | 14 | TGTGCCAGCAGCCCGCGCTCCGTCCGCGGGGAGCTGTTTTTT | CASSPRSVRGELFF
TRBJ2-7 | NA | TRBV21-1 | NA | 17 | TGTGCCAGCAGCAAAGTCCCTAGCGGGAGGTATCGCAACGAGCAGTACTTC | CASSKVPSGRYRNEQYF
TRBJ2-7 | NA | TRBV7-2 | NA | 14 | TGTGCCAGCAGCCCATGGGCTAGCGAGAACGAGCAGTACTTC | CASSPWASENEQYF
TRBJ2-3 | NA | TRBV21-1 | NA | 16 | TGTGCCAGCAGCAAAGTAGGGACTAGCGGAGAAGATACGCAGTATTTT | CASSKVGTSGEDTQYF